This T cell receptor (beta chain) was found in a study of CD8 T cells in Susac syndrome. CD8+ and CD4+ T cells from blood underwent TCR beta sequencing, which was carried out in a high-throughput format. FACS was used to enrich TEMRA cells, whereas the CD8+ and CD4+ T cells were obtained by negative isolation. With random hexamers, 0.5 to 1 ug RNA was reverse transcribed. The authors amplified TCR beta CDR3 across 54 Vbeta and 13 Jbeta using immunoSEQ multiplex PCR. One entry per CDR3 protein, called by TCRdb with MiXCR from the immunoSEQ multiplex PCR reads. The sample gives a few hundred thousand distinct CDR3 sequences, around 93% of which show up once; around 0.072% is in the top ten. The sample taken for sequencing was CD4+ T cells from PBMCs. The receptor comes from a human donor with multiple sclerosis.

As DNA, the CDR3 is TGCGCCAGCAGCCAATTAGACCTTGGGTTCAGCAATCAGCCCCAGCATTTT. Translation gives CASSQLDLGFSNQPQHF. The gene calls are TRBV4-1 and TRBJ1-5; D not resolved. V was shortened by 2 bases and J by 1 base, with 15 bases between the two germline ends. The CDR3 has 17 residues. CDR1 and CDR2 (germline): MGHRA, YSYEKL.